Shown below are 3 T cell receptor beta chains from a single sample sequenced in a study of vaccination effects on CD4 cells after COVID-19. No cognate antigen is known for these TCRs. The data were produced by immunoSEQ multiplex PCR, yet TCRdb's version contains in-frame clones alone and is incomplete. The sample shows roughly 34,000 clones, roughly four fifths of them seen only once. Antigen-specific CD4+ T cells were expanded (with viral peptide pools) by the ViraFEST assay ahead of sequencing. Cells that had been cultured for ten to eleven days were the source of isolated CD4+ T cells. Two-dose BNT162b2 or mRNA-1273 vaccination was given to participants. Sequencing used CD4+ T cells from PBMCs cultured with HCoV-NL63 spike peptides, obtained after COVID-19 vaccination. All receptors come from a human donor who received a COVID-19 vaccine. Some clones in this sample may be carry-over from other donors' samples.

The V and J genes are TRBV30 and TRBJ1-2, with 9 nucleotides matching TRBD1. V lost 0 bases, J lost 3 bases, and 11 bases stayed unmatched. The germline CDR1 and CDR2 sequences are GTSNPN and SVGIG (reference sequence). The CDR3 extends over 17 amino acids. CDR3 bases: TGTGCCTGGAGTGTGGGGGACAGGGCCCCCAACGACTATGGCTACACCTTC. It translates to CAWSVGDRAPNDYGYTF. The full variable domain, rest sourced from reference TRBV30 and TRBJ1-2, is SQTIHQWPATLVQPVGSPLSLECTVEGTSNPNLYWYRQAAGRGLQLLFYSVGIGQISSEVPQNLSASRPQDRQFILSSKKLLLSDSGFYLCAWSVGDRAPNDYGYTFGSGTRLTVV.

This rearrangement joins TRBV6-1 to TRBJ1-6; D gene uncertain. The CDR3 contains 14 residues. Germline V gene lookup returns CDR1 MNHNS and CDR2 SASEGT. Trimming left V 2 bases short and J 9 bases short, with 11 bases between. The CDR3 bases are TGTGCCAGCAGTGAAATAGTCAGTGGTTCACCCCTCCACTTT. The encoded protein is CASSEIVSGSPLHF.

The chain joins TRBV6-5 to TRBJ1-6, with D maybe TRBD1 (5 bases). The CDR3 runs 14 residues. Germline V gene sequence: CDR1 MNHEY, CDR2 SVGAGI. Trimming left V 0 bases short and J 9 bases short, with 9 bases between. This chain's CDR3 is CASSYSGQGSPLHF. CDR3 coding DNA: TGTGCCAGCAGTTACTCGGGTCAGGGTTCACCCCTCCACTTT.